Below, 18 T cell receptor beta chains from the same sample are listed, as sequenced in a study of T cells in Graves' hyperthyroidism and ophthalmopathy. Amplified TCR beta CDR3 regions derived from RNA transcripts. TCR CDR3 regions were first amplified by RT-PCR with HTBI primers. TCRdb re-derived calls from the multiplex PCR reads in MiXCR, one entry per CDR3 protein. The sample holds hundreds of thousands of distinct CDR3 sequences, approximately 40% seen once. The specimen was blood. The source of these receptors is a woman aged 35 to 49 with Graves' hyperthyroidism.

This clonotype was detected many times. V gene TRBV7-2 combines with J gene TRBJ2-5; TRBD1 is a possible D gene (5 bases). Germline assignment: CDR1 SGHTA and CDR2 FQGNSA. This CDR3 is built from 13 residues. V was clipped by 5 bases and J by 5 bases, with 12 bases between them. The CDR3 coding sequence is TGTGCCAGCAGCCAGGGCTACGGGGAGACCCAGTACTTC. Protein sequence: CASSQGYGETQYF.

The rearrangement uses TRBV20-1 and TRBJ2-5; TRBD1 aligns across 10 bases. Germline trimming cut 5 bases from V and 3 bases from J; bases unmatched to any gene: 6. Germline CDR1 reads DFQATT; CDR2 reads SNEGSKA (reference sequence). The CDR3 is 14 residues long. DNA for the CDR3: TGCAGTGCTTATACCGGGACAGGGGAAGAGACCCAGTACTTC. Translated, it gives CSAYTGTGEETQYF.

A few counts support this clonotype. The chain uses TRBV12-3 or TRBV12-4 and TRBJ2-5, with 11 positions matching TRBD2. This CDR3 has 14 amino acids. V trimming: 6 bases; J trimming: 5 bases; junction bases outside the gene matches: 5. CDR3 amino acids: CASRTSGSGETQYF. CDR3 coding DNA: TGTGCCAGCAGAACTAGCGGGAGCGGGGAGACCCAGTACTTC.

The table lists this clonotype with many counts. V gene TRBV7-9 combines with J gene TRBJ1-2; D unresolved. Germline-derived CDR1 and CDR2 are SEHNR and FQNEAQ (reference sequence). Trimming shortened V by 5 bases and J by 5 bases, and 9 bases separated the two germline ends. The CDR3 loop spans 12 amino acids. CDR3 DNA: TGTGCCAGCAGCGGATACAGTTATGGCTACACCTTC. It specifies CASSGYSYGYTF. Variable domain in full (rest from reference TRBV7-9 and TRBJ1-2): DTGVSQNPRHKITKRGQNVTFRCDPISEHNRLYWYRQTLGQGPEFLTYFQNEAQLEKSRLLSDRFSAERPKGSFSTLEIQRTEQGDSAMYLCASSGYSYGYTFGSGTRLTVV.

This clonotype was seen a few times. The chain links TRBV5-5 to TRBJ2-7, with 7 bases aligning to TRBD1. Germline CDR1 is SGHKS and CDR2 is YYEKEE (reference sequence). The V and J ends lost 4 bases and 9 bases, in that order; junction bases with no gene match: 13. The CDR3 runs 14 residues. CDR3 coding DNA: TGTGCCAGCAGCCCGGGACAGCCGAAAAACGGGCAGTACTTC. Translation gives CASSPGQPKNGQYF. Variable domain in full (rest from reference TRBV5-5 and TRBJ2-7): DAGVTQSPTHLIKTRGQQVTLRCSPISGHKSVSWYQQVLGQGPQFIFQYYEKEERGRGNFPDRFSARQFPNYSSELNVNALLLGDSALYLCASSPGQPKNGQYFGPGTRLTVT.

This clonotype was counted many times. The chain employs TRBV4-3 and TRBJ1-5, with D unclear. V dropped 0 bases and J dropped 6 bases, with 6 bases sitting between them. This CDR3 has 13 amino acids. Per germline, CDR1 LGHNA and CDR2 YSLEER. The DNA for the CDR3 is TGCGCCAGCAGCCAAGATGGGATTCAGCCCCAGCATTTT. Amino acids: CASSQDGIQPQHF.

This clonotype was counted between two and nine times. The CDR3 does not end in the conserved phenylalanine or tryptophan, so this is likely a read error. The DNA is left out, because the CDR3 cannot be placed on it with certainty; the CDR3 is given as TCRdb lists it. The genes are TRBV7-2 and TRBJ2-2; the D call TRBD1 from the table was never checked on the DNA. The CDR3 extends over 12 residues, inclusive of both ends. CDR1 and CDR2 from the germline V gene are SGHTA and FQGNSA. The CDR3 sequence: CASSSGGTGGAL.

As concerns this clonotype: The junction departs from germline at one end; a sequencing error may be responsible. The chain carries TRBV29-1 and TRBJ2-7; tentatively, D is TRBD2 (6 bases). This CDR3 comprises 13 residues. Per germline, CDR1 SQVTM and CDR2 ANQGSEA. The CDR3 DNA sequence: TGCAGCGTCGAAGCCGGGGACTTAAACGAGCAGTACTTC. The encoded protein is CSVEAGDLNEQYF.

The V call is TRBV30, the J call TRBJ1-1, with D unclear. Trimming left V 4 bases short and J 11 bases short, with 17 bases between. The CDR3 length is 12 residues. CDR1 is GTSNPN and CDR2 is SVGIG in the germline V gene (reference sequence). Here the CDR3 reads CAWTLDLRRAFF. CDR3 coding DNA: TGTGCCTGGACTTTGGACCTTCGAAGGGCTTTCTTT.

This clonotype was counted many times. The rearrangement links TRBV29-1 to TRBJ1-2; D is unresolved. Trimming took off 4 bases at V and 8 bases at J, with 11 bases between the two ends. This CDR3 comprises 11 residues. CDR1 SQVTM and CDR2 ANQGSEA come from the germline V gene. For the CDR3, the DNA is TGCAGCGTTGTTGAGGGCGGGGGCTACACCTTC. It translates to CSVVEGGGYTF.

V usage is TRBV15 and J usage is TRBJ1-2; the D gene is possibly TRBD1 (5 bases). Germline CDR1 reads LNHNV; CDR2 reads YYDKDF (reference sequence). The CDR3 spans 14 residues. Trimming removed 3 bases from V and 5 bases from J, with 13 bases in between. The CDR3 is CATSSPGTQYGYTF. Written as DNA, the CDR3 is TGTGCCACCAGCAGTCCCGGGACCCAATATGGCTACACCTTC.

The sample holds many counts of this clonotype. The genes are TRBV29-1 and TRBJ1-1; D not resolved. V lost 4 bases, J lost 1 base, and 16 bases lay in between. CDR3 length: 15 residues. Germline-derived CDR1 and CDR2 are SQVTM and ANQGSEA. This chain's CDR3 is CSVVVRVGGNTEAFF. In nucleotides, the CDR3 is TGCAGCGTTGTAGTCCGGGTAGGTGGGAACACTGAAGCTTTCTTT.

In this sample, this clonotype turned up a few times. The chain couples TRBV6-5 to TRBJ1-1; D is uncertain. The CDR3 runs to 16 residues. Germline-derived CDR1 and CDR2 are MNHEY and SVGAGI. Trimming pared 6 bases from V and 2 bases from J, leaving 19 bases between. CDR3 DNA: TGTGCCAGCAGACGAAACCTGGAGTCGTTCAACACTGAAGCTTTCTTT. This translates into CASRRNLESFNTEAFF.

This sequence joins TRBV5-4 and TRBJ2-7, with D possibly being TRBD1 (6 bases). CDR1 is SGHNT and CDR2 is YYREEE in the germline V gene (reference sequence). There are 15 residues in the CDR3. V gave up 0 bases and J gave up 7 bases, with 17 bases separating them. In DNA form, the CDR3 reads TGTGCCAGCAGCTTGGGGGCAGGGGTGTTAGGGGAGCAGTACTTC. This sequence encodes CASSLGAGVLGEQYF.

CDR3 residues: CSVGGARATEAFF. The CDR3 DNA reads as TGCAGCGTTGGGGGGGCCAGGGCCACTGAAGCTTTCTTT. This chain connects TRBV29-1 to TRBJ1-1, with a weak D call TRBD1 (6 bases). The CDR3 is made up of 13 amino acids. From germline, CDR1 is SQVTM and CDR2 ANQGSEA. The germline V and J ends were trimmed by 4 bases and 4 bases, with 13 bases remaining between them.

The chain links TRBV12-3 or TRBV12-4 to TRBJ2-7; no firm D call. This CDR3 has 14 amino acids. Trimming removed 3 bases at V and 1 base at J, with 10 bases between. The chain's CDR3 is CASSFYLGSYEQYF. CDR3 coding DNA: TGTGCCAGCAGTTTTTATTTGGGTTCCTACGAGCAGTACTTC.

This clonotype has more than one count but fewer than ten. The V gene is TRBV4-1, the J gene TRBJ1-1; TRBD1 might be the D (5 bases). CDR1 is MGHRA and CDR2 is YSYEKL in the germline V gene. The V and J ends lost 1 base and 1 base respectively, with 10 bases between them. This CDR3 contains 15 residues. CDR3: CASSQGFGGNTEAFF. CDR3 nucleotide sequence: TGCGCCAGCAGCCAAGGCTTCGGGGGGAACACTGAAGCTTTCTTT.

V usage is TRBV5-4 and J usage is TRBJ1-3; no firm D call. Trimming pared 4 bases from V and 4 bases from J, leaving 9 bases between. Looked up from germline, CDR1 is SGHNT and CDR2 is YYREEE (reference sequence). This CDR3 has 13 residues. CDR3 sequence: CASSRVEGNTIYF. In DNA, the CDR3 is TGTGCCAGCAGCCGGGTTGAGGGAAACACCATATATTTT.